This is a list of T cell receptor beta chains from one sample in a study of T cells in pancreatic ductal adenocarcinoma. Method: immunoSEQ multiplex PCR; TCRdb's copy keeps in-frame clones and lacks some. The sample lists 8,500 to 9,500 clones, about nine tenths occurring once. The sequenced sample was PBMCs. The source is a human donor with pancreatic ductal adenocarcinoma. Each CDR3 is given with its conserved first and last residue. A D gene is named only where the DNA matches it firmly. Where a row states a size, it is once, few, many or the class of an expanded clone; other rows omit it.

j_call: TRBJ2-1
v_call: TRBV7-9
d_call: .
clone_size: .
cdr3_aa: CASSLSSYWRENNEQFF
cdr3_nt: TGTGCCAGCAGCTTATCGAGTTATTGGCGGGAAAACAATGAGCAGTTCTTC

j_call: TRBJ2-7
v_call: TRBV28
d_call: TRBD1
clone_size: .
cdr3_aa: CASRGQGAVYEQYF
cdr3_nt: TGTGCCAGCAGGGGACAGGGGGCGGTCTACGAGCAGTACTTC

j_call: TRBJ2-5
v_call: TRBV5-6
d_call: TRBD2
clone_size: .
cdr3_aa: CASSLNPGLAGRETQYF
cdr3_nt: TGTGCCAGCAGCTTGAACCCAGGGCTAGCGGGAAGGGAGACCCAGTACTTC

j_call: TRBJ2-3
v_call: TRBV9
d_call: TRBD2
clone_size: .
cdr3_aa: CASSVGLAGTDTQYF
cdr3_nt: TGTGCCAGCAGCGTAGGGCTAGCGGGCACAGATACGCAGTATTTT

j_call: TRBJ2-3
v_call: TRBV30
d_call: .
clone_size: .
cdr3_aa: CAWRSSGTDTQYF
cdr3_nt: TGTGCCTGGCGGTCGTCGGGCACAGATACGCAGTATTTT

j_call: TRBJ2-2
v_call: TRBV6-5
d_call: TRBD1
clone_size: .
cdr3_aa: CASSRGTDTGELFF
cdr3_nt: TGTGCCAGCAGTCGAGGGACAGACACCGGGGAGCTGTTTTTT

j_call: TRBJ1-1
v_call: TRBV4-2
d_call: .
clone_size: .
cdr3_aa: CASSQAGYAEAFF
cdr3_nt: TGTGCCAGCAGCCAGGCAGGGTACGCTGAAGCTTTCTTT

j_call: TRBJ2-7
v_call: TRBV7-2
d_call: TRBD1
clone_size: .
cdr3_aa: CASSLGGTGGYEQYF
cdr3_nt: TGTGCCAGCAGCTTAGGGGGGACAGGGGGCTACGAGCAGTACTTC

j_call: TRBJ1-1
v_call: TRBV19
d_call: .
clone_size: .
cdr3_aa: CASSITSNTEAFF
cdr3_nt: TGTGCCAGTAGTATAACATCTAACACTGAAGCTTTCTTT

j_call: TRBJ2-7
v_call: TRBV7-3
d_call: TRBD2
clone_size: .
cdr3_aa: CASSPPGLAGERNSYEQYF
cdr3_nt: TGTGCCAGCAGCCCGCCGGGACTAGCGGGAGAGAGGAACTCCTACGAGCAGTACTTC

j_call: TRBJ2-3
v_call: TRBV29-1
d_call: TRBD2
clone_size: .
cdr3_aa: CSVERREGTDTQYF
cdr3_nt: TGCAGCGTTGAGAGGCGGGAGGGCACAGATACGCAGTATTTT

j_call: TRBJ1-6
v_call: TRBV6-1
d_call: .
clone_size: .
cdr3_aa: CASSEQRPLHF
cdr3_nt: TGTGCCAGCAGTGAACAGCGACCCCTCCACTTT

j_call: TRBJ1-1
v_call: TRBV28
d_call: TRBD1
clone_size: .
cdr3_aa: CASSLGGQGVDSWWAFF
cdr3_nt: TGTGCCAGCAGTTTAGGGGGACAGGGAGTTGATTCCTGGTGGGCTTTCTTT

j_call: TRBJ2-2
v_call: TRBV28
d_call: TRBD1
clone_size: .
cdr3_aa: CASSKTGGRAGELFF
cdr3_nt: TGTGCCAGCAGCAAAACAGGGGGTAGGGCCGGGGAGCTGTTTTTT

j_call: TRBJ2-7
v_call: TRBV5-1
d_call: .
clone_size: once
cdr3_aa: CASSLRGNSYEQYF
cdr3_nt: TGCGCCAGCAGCTTGCGGGGGAACTCCTACGAGCAGTACTTC

j_call: TRBJ2-5
v_call: TRBV2
d_call: TRBD2
clone_size: few
cdr3_aa: CASSLSAGVSETQYF
cdr3_nt: TGTGCCAGCAGTCTCTCAGCGGGGGTCAGCGAGACCCAGTACTTC

j_call: TRBJ1-2
v_call: TRBV28
d_call: TRBD1
clone_size: once
cdr3_aa: CASRSGQDLYGYTF
cdr3_nt: TGTGCCAGCAGATCTGGACAGGATCTCTATGGCTACACCTTC

j_call: TRBJ1-2
v_call: TRBV4-3
d_call: .
clone_size: .
cdr3_aa: CASSQGRGAYGYTF
cdr3_nt: TGCGCCAGCAGCCAAGGACGGGGGGCCTATGGCTACACCTTC

j_call: TRBJ2-2
v_call: TRBV4-2
d_call: .
clone_size: once
cdr3_aa: CASSQGGVTITGELFF
cdr3_nt: TGTGCCAGCAGCCAAGGGGGGGTCACGATCACCGGGGAGCTGTTTTTT